The 6 T cell receptor beta chains presented below share a single source sample, sequenced in a study of OX40 agonist ivuxolimab in advanced cancers. TCRdb's table, derived via immunoSEQ multiplex PCR, lists solely in-frame clones and lacks some. The sample lists roughly 20,000 clones, approximately 79% occurring once. The sample in question was CD4+ or CD8+ T cells sorted from blood, obtained in a trial of the OX40 agonist ivuxolimab. Source of these receptors: an adult with an advanced solid tumor such as melanoma, head and neck, liver or kidney cancer.

In this sample, this clone turned up once. The CDR3 loop reads CAWSPGTAFNYGYTF. The CDR3 nucleotides read TGTGCCTGGAGTCCCGGGACAGCCTTCAACTATGGCTACACCTTC. The chain combines TRBV30 with TRBJ1-2; 7 nucleotides agree with TRBD1. This CDR3 is built from 15 residues. CDR1 and CDR2 from the germline V gene are GTSNPN and SVGIG (reference sequence). After removal of 2 bases from V and 2 bases from J, the junction contained 8 bases not matched to a gene.

The chain combines TRBV20-1 with TRBJ2-7; D is uncertain. The CDR3 totals 9 residues. CDR1 is DFQATT and CDR2 is SNEGSKA in the germline V gene (reference sequence). Trimming cost V 3 bases and J 7 bases, with 4 bases left between them. The CDR3 DNA follows: TGCAGTGCTAGTAGGGAGCAGTACTTC. Protein product: CSASREQYF.

This rearrangement joins TRBV27 to TRBJ2-7; possibly TRBD1 for D (6 bases). Trimming took off 3 bases at V and 2 bases at J, with 8 bases between the two ends. CDR1 is MNHEY and CDR2 is SMNVEV in the germline V gene (reference sequence). The CDR3 is made up of 13 amino acids. CDR3 DNA sequence: TGTGCCAGCAGTTTGAGGGGGACCTACGAGCAGTACTTC. As protein: CASSLRGTYEQYF.

The chain recombines TRBV7-6 with TRBJ1-1; no definite D call. V lost 5 bases, J lost 4 bases, and 11 bases lay in between. The CDR3 contains 13 residues. Germline V gene sequence: CDR1 SGHVS, CDR2 FNYEAQ. The CDR3 DNA reads as TGTGCCAGCAGCACCCTCTGGGGCACTGAAGCTTTCTTT. Amino acid sequence: CASSTLWGTEAFF.

This chain joins TRBV14 and TRBJ1-2, with D unresolved. The V gene lost 4 bases and the J gene lost 5 bases, with 8 bases spanning the gap. The germline gives CDR1 SGHDN, CDR2 FVKESK. The CDR3 covers 12 residues. CDR3 in amino acids: CASSRTGYGYTF. CDR3 DNA sequence: TGTGCCAGCAGCCGTACCGGGTATGGCTACACCTTC. Full variable domain (remainder filled in from reference TRBV14 and TRBJ1-2): EAGVTQFPSHSVIEKGQTVTLRCDPISGHDNLYWYRRVMGKEIKFLLHFVKESKQDESGMPNNRFLAERTGGTYSTLKVQPAELEDSGVYFCASSRTGYGYTFGSGTRLTVV.

The rearrangement links TRBV11-3 to TRBJ1-4; tentatively, D is TRBD1 (6 bases). This CDR3 is 16 amino acids long. The V gene lost 5 bases and the J gene lost 8 bases, with 21 bases spanning the gap. CDR1 and CDR2 (germline): SGHNT, YENEEA. CDR3 nucleotide sequence: TGTGCCAGCAGCCCCAGGGAAGGGACACAAGAAGAAAAACTGTTTTTT. Protein: CASSPREGTQEEKLFF.